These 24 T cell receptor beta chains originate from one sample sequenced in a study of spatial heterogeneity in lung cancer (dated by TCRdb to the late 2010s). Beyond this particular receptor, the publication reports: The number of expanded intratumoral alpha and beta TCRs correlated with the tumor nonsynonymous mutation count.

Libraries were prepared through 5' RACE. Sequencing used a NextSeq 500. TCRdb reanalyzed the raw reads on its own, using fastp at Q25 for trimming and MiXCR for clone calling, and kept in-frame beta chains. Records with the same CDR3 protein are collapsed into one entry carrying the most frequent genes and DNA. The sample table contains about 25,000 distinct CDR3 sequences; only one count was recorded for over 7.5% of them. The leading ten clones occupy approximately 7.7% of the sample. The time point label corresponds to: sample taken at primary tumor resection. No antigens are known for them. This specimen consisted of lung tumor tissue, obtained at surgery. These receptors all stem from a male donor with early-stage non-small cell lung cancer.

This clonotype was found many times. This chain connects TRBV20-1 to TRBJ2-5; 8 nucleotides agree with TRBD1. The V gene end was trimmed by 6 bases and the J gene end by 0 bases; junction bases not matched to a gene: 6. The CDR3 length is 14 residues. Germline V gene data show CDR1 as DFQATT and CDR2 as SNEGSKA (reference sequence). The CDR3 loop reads CSAHRGEYQETQYF. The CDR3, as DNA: TGCAGTGCACACAGGGGGGAGTACCAAGAGACCCAGTACTTC.

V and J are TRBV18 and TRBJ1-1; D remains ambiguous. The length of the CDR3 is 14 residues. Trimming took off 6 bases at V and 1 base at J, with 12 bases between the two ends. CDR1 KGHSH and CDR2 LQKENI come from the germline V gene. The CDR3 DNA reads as TGTGCCAGCTCCCAGGCGTTCCGGAACACTGAAGCTTTCTTT. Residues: CASSQAFRNTEAFF.

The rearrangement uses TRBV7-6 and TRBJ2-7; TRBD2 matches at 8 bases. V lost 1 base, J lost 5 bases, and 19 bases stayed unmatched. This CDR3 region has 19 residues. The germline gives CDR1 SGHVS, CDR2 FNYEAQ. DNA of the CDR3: TGTGCCAGCAGCTTAGTCCCTTTGGGAAGCCCGGGACTAGTAAACGAGCAGTACTTC. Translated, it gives CASSLVPLGSPGLVNEQYF. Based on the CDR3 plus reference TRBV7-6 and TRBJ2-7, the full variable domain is GAGVSQSPRYKVTKRGQDVALRCDPISGHVSLYWYRQALGQGPEFLTYFNYEAQQDKSGLPNDRFSAERPEGSISTLTIQRTEQRDSAMYRCASSLVPLGSPGLVNEQYFGPGTRLTVT.

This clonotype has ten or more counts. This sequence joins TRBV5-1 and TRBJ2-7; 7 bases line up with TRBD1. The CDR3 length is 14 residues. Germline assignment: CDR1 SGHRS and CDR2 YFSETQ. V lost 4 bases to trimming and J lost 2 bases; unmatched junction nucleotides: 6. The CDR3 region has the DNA TGCGCCAGCAGCACCGGGACAGCAGCCTACGAGCAGTACTTC. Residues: CASSTGTAAYEQYF.

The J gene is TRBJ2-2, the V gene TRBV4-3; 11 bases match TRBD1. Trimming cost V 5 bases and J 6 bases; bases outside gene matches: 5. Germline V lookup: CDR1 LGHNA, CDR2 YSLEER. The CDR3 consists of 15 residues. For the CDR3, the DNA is TGCGCCAGCAGCGCCCGGGACAGGGGGGCCGGGGAGCTGTTTTTT. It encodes CASSARDRGAGELFF.

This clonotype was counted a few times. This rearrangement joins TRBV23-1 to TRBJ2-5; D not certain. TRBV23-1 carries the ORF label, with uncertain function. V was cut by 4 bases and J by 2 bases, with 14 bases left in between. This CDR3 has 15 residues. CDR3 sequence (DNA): TGCGCCAGCAGTCTGGCGGCCCCAGATCAAGAGACCCAGTACTTC. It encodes CASSLAAPDQETQYF.

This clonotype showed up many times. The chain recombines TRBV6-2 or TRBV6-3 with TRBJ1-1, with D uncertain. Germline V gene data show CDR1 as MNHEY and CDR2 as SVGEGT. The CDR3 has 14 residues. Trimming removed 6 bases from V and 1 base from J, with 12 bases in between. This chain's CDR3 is CASSRGRGNTEAFF. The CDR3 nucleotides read TGTGCCAGCAGCAGAGGACGGGGGAACACTGAAGCTTTCTTT.

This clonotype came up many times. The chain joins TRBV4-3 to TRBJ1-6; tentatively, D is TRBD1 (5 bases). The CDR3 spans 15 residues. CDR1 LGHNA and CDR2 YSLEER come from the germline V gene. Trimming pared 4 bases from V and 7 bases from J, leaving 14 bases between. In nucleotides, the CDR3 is TGCGCCAGCAGCCCCGAAAAGGGGATAAATTCACCCCTCCACTTT. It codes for CASSPEKGINSPLHF.

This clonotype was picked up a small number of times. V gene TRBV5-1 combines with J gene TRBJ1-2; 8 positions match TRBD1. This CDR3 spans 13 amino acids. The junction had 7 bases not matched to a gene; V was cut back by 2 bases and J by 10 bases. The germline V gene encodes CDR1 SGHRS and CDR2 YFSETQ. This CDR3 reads CASSLMDRADYTF. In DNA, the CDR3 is TGCGCCAGCAGCTTAATGGACAGGGCCGACTACACCTTC.

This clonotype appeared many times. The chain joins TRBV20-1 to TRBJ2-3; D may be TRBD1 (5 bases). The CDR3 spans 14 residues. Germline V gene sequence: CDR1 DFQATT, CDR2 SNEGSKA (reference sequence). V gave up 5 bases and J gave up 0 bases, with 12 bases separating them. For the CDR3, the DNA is TGCAGTGCTCCCTGGCAGGGCAGCACAGATACGCAGTATTTT. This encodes CSAPWQGSTDTQYF.

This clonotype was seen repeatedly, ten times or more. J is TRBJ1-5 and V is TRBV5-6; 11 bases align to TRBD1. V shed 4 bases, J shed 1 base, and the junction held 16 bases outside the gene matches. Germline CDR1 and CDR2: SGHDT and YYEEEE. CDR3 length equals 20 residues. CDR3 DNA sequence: TGTGCCAGCAGCACCGGATCGCGGACAGGGGGCTGGAGGAGCAATCAGCCCCAGCATTTT. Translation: CASSTGSRTGGWRSNQPQHF.

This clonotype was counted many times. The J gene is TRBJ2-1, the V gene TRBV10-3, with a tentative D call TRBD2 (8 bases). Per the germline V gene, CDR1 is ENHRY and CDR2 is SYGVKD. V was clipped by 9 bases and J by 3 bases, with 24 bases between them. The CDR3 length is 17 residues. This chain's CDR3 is CAIGQAWGLDYYNEQFF. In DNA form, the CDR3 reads TGTGCCATAGGACAGGCTTGGGGACTAGACTACTACAATGAGCAGTTCTTC.

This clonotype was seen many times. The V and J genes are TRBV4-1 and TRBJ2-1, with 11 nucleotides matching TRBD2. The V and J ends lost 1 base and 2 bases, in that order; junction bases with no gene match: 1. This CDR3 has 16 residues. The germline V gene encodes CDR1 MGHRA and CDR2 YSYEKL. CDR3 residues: CASSQVAGGPYNEQFF. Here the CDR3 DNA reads TGCGCCAGCAGCCAAGTAGCGGGAGGGCCCTACAATGAGCAGTTCTTC.

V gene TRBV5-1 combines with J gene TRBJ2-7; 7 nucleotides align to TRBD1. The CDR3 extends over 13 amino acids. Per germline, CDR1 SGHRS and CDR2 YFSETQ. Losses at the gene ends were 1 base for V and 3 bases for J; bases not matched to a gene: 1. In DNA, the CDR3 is TGCGCCAGCAGCTTGCAGGGGGACTACGAGCAGTACTTC. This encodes CASSLQGDYEQYF.

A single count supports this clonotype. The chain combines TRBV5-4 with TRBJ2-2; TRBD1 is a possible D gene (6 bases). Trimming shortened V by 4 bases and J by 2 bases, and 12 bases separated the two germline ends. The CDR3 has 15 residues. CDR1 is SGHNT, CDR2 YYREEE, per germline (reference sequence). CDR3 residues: CASSRQAPNTGELFF. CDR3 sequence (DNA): TGTGCCAGCAGCCGACAGGCGCCAAACACCGGGGAGCTGTTTTTT.

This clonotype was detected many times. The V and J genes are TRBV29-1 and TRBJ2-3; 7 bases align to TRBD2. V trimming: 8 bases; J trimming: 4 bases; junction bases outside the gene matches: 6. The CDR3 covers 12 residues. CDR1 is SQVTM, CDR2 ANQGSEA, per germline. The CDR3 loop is CSLSGEADTQYF. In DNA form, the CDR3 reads TGCAGCCTGAGCGGGGAAGCAGATACGCAGTATTTT.

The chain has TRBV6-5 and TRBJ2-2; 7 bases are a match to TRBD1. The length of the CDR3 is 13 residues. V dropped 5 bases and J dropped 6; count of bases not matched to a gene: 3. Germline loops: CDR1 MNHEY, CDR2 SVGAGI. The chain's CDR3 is CASSRQGAGELFF. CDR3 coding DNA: TGTGCCAGCAGTCGGCAGGGGGCCGGGGAGCTGTTTTTT.

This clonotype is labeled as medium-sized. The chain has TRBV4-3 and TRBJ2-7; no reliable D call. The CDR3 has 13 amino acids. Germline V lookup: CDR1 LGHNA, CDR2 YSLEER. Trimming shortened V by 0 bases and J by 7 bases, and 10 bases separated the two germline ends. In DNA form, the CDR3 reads TGCGCCAGCAGCCAAGAGGCTCAAGGAGAGCAGTACTTC. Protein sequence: CASSQEAQGEQYF.

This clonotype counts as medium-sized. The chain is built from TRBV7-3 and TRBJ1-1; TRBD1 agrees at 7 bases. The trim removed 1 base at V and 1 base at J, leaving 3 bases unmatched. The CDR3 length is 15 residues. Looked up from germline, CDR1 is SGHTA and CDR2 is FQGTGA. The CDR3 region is CASSLKPGGNTEAFF. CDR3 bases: TGTGCCAGCAGCTTAAAGCCAGGGGGGAACACTGAAGCTTTCTTT.

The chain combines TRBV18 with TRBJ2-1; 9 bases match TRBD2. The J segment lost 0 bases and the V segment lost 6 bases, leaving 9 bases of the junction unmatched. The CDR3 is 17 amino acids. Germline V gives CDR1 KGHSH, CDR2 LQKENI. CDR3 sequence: CASSPNGGRGSYNEQFF. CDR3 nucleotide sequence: TGTGCCAGCTCCCCCAACGGCGGGAGGGGCTCCTACAATGAGCAGTTCTTC.

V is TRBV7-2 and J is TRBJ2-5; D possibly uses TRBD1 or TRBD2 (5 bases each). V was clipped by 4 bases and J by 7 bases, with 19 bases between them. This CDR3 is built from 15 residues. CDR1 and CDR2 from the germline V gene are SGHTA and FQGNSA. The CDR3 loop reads CASSYTRMSGGTQYF. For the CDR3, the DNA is TGTGCCAGCAGCTATACTAGGATGTCTGGGGGGACCCAGTACTTC.

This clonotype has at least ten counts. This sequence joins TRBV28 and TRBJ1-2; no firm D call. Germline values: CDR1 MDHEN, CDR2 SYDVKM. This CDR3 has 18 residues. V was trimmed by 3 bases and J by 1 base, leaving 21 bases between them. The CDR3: CASSFWVRESRRNYGYTF. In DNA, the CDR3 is TGTGCCAGCAGTTTTTGGGTTCGGGAGTCCCGACGTAACTATGGCTACACCTTC.

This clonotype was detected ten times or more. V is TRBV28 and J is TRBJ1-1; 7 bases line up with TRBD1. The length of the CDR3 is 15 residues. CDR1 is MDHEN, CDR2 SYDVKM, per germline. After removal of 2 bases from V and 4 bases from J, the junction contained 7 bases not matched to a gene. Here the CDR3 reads CASSLGTRGLTEAFF. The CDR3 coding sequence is TGTGCCAGCAGTTTAGGAACTAGGGGGCTCACTGAAGCTTTCTTT.

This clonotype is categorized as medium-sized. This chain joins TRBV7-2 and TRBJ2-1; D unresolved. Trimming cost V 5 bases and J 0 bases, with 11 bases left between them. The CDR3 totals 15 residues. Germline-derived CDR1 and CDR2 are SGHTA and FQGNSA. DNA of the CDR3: TGTGCCAGCAGCCTCCGGGTCAGCTCCTACAATGAGCAGTTCTTC. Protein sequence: CASSLRVSSYNEQFF.